Shown below are 25 T cell receptor beta chains from a single sample sequenced in a study of early T cells in non-severe SARS-CoV-2 infection. TCRdb independently ran MiXCR on the 5' RACE reads; one entry per CDR3 protein. This sample has roughly 77,000 distinct CDR3 sequences, with less than 15% found just once. The specimen was whole blood. These receptors were taken from an adult who was a healthcare worker with PCR-confirmed SARS-CoV-2 infection or an uninfected control (not recorded which).

This clonotype was seen only a few times. V gene TRBV7-8 combines with J gene TRBJ2-5, with a possible D match to TRBD2 (7 bases). V shed 1 base and J shed 4 bases, with 13 bases lying between them. Germline values: CDR1 SGHVS, CDR2 FQNEAQ. The CDR3 sequence is 15 residues long. The CDR3: CASSLVGGLRETQYF. Here the CDR3 DNA reads TGTGCCAGCAGCTTAGTCGGGGGGCTACGAGAGACCCAGTACTTC.

This clonotype was picked up many times. The genes are TRBV5-5 and TRBJ2-7; D call uncertain. The germline V gene encodes CDR1 SGHKS and CDR2 YYEKEE (reference sequence). There are 15 residues in the CDR3. The V end lost 5 bases, the J end lost 7 bases, and 22 bases lay between the germline ends. CDR3 coding DNA: TGTGCCAGCAGATCCTCCCTTTACCCAACCGGGGAGCAGTACTTC. Its translation is CASRSSLYPTGEQYF.

Worth noting for this clonotype: This may arise from a read error, as a much more abundant clone is one base away. The rearrangement uses TRBV24-1 and TRBJ2-7; perhaps TRBD2 as D (6 bases). The CDR3 runs 13 residues. Germline assignment: CDR1 KGHDR and CDR2 SFDVKD. CDR3 bases: TGTACCACCAGTGGAGGAGGGGCCTACGAGCAGTACTTC. Protein sequence: CTTSGGGAYEQYF.

The sample holds a few counts of this clonotype. The V call is TRBV3-1, the J call TRBJ2-7, with 9 bases lining up with TRBD2. V trimming: 4 bases; J trimming: 4 bases; junction bases outside the gene matches: 11. The CDR3 is 16 amino acids. Per the germline V gene, CDR1 is LGHDT and CDR2 is YNNKEL (reference sequence). CDR3 nucleotides: TGTGCCAGCAGCCCTGGGACTAGCTGGCGCCTATACGAGCAGTACTTC. Translated: CASSPGTSWRLYEQYF.

This sequence joins TRBV5-4 and TRBJ2-4, with TRBD2 matching 8 bases. The CDR3 totals 14 residues. J lost 7 bases, V lost 1 base, and 4 bases had no gene match. Germline V lookup: CDR1 SGHNT, CDR2 YYREEE (reference sequence). The CDR3 reads CASSLYGGANIQYF. The CDR3, as DNA: TGTGCCAGCAGCTTGTACGGGGGGGCGAACATTCAGTACTTC.

This clonotype was detected ten times or more. The J gene is TRBJ2-3, the V gene TRBV6-4, with D possibly being TRBD2 (6 bases). CDR1 MRHNA and CDR2 SNTAGT come from the germline V gene. V gave up 6 bases and J gave up 3 bases, with 10 bases separating them. CDR3 length: 13 amino acids. CDR3 amino acids: CASSREYTDTQYF. The CDR3 DNA sequence: TGTGCCAGCAGCCGGGAGTATACAGATACGCAGTATTTT.

This clonotype has a handful of counts. The gene calls are TRBV20-1 and TRBJ1-3; no reliable D call. Germline CDR1 and CDR2: DFQATT and SNEGSKA (reference sequence). V dropped 2 bases and J dropped 0 bases, with 11 bases sitting between them. CDR3 length: 15 residues. The CDR3 reads CSARFSVGSGNTIYF. The CDR3 nucleotides are TGCAGTGCTAGATTCAGTGTCGGCTCTGGAAACACCATATATTTT.

There are a few counts of this clonotype. This sequence joins TRBV7-8 and TRBJ2-1; the match to TRBD2 covers 8 bases. This CDR3 is built from 15 residues. In germline, CDR1 is SGHVS, CDR2 FQNEAQ. The ends lost 5 bases at V and 4 bases at J; junction bases unmatched: 7. The CDR3 loop reads CASSPGGGPYNEQFF. The CDR3 DNA follows: TGTGCCAGCAGCCCGGGGGGGGGACCATACAATGAGCAGTTCTTC.

The count of this clonotype is one. The chain carries TRBV7-2 and TRBJ2-2; D not resolved. Germline CDR1 reads SGHTA; CDR2 reads FQGNSA. V gave up 6 bases and J gave up 10 bases, with 9 bases separating them. The CDR3 has 11 residues. The CDR3 DNA reads TGTGCCAGCAGGTTGGCGGCGGAGCTGTTTTTT. This gives the protein CASRLAAELFF.

This clonotype was observed a few times. This chain joins TRBV20-1 and TRBJ1-2, with TRBD1 matching over 9 bases. The germline CDR1 and CDR2 sequences are DFQATT and SNEGSKA (reference sequence). Trimming removed 3 bases from V and 4 bases from J; junction bases left unmatched: 12. The CDR3 is 16 amino acids. CDR3 in DNA: TGCAGTGCTAGTGATACCGGGACAGGGAGCGGCTATGGCTACACCTTC. Protein: CSASDTGTGSGYGYTF.

The J gene is TRBJ2-2, the V gene TRBV7-9; the D gene could be TRBD1 or TRBD2 (5 bases each). Trimming stripped 2 bases from V and 3 bases from J, with 10 bases between. This CDR3 is 15 amino acids long. CDR1 and CDR2 (germline): SEHNR, FQNEAQ (reference sequence). CDR3 region: CASSLRGDDTGELFF. As DNA, the CDR3 is TGTGCCAGCAGCTTAAGAGGGGACGACACCGGGGAGCTGTTTTTT.

CDR3 loop: CASSVHGGDSNQPQHF. CDR3 nucleotide sequence: TGTGCCAGCAGTGTCCACGGAGGGGATAGCAATCAGCCCCAGCATTTT. V is TRBV6-4 and J is TRBJ1-5; TRBD1 might be the D (5 bases). Per germline, CDR1 MRHNA and CDR2 SNTAGT. The CDR3 contains 16 residues. The V and J ends lost 4 bases and 0 bases respectively, with 13 bases between them.

J is TRBJ2-1 and V is TRBV5-1, with no clear D. The CDR3 has 12 residues. Germline-derived CDR1 and CDR2 are SGHRS and YFSETQ. The germline V and J ends were trimmed by 7 bases and 5 bases, with 10 bases remaining between them. CDR3 region: CASRHNDNEQFF. In nucleotides, the CDR3 is TGCGCCAGCCGTCATAACGACAATGAGCAGTTCTTC.

The chain has TRBV6-1 and TRBJ1-4; no clear D. CDR1 MNHNS and CDR2 SASEGT come from the germline V gene. This CDR3 has 16 amino acids. The germline V and J ends were trimmed by 4 bases and 7 bases, with 19 bases remaining between them. The CDR3 region has the DNA TGTGCCAGCAGTGGACTTACGGGGAGGAAGGCTGAAAAACTGTTTTTT. It translates to CASSGLTGRKAEKLFF.

This clonotype appeared many times. V usage is TRBV30 and J usage is TRBJ1-1; no reliable D call. V lost 7 bases, J lost 1 base, and 13 bases lay in between. Germline-derived CDR1 and CDR2 are GTSNPN and SVGIG (reference sequence). The CDR3 spans 13 residues. The CDR3, as DNA: TGTGCCTCGGCCAGATGGGGGAACACTGAAGCTTTCTTT. This encodes CASARWGNTEAFF.

There are many counts of this clonotype. The chain couples TRBV11-3 to TRBJ2-7; perhaps TRBD2 as D (5 bases). V was trimmed by 3 bases and J by 6 bases, leaving 9 bases between them. Looked up from germline, CDR1 is SGHNT and CDR2 is YENEEA. The CDR3 covers 12 residues. CDR3 sequence (DNA): TGTGCCAGCAGCTTGTCCGGGATCGAGCAGTACTTC. Its translation: CASSLSGIEQYF. Supplemented by reference TRBV11-3 and TRBJ2-7, the full variable domain reads EAGVVQSPRYKIIEKKQPVAFWCNPISGHNTLYWYLQNLGQGPELLIRYENEEAVDDSQLPKDRFSAERLKGVDSTLKIQPAELGDSAVYLCASSLSGIEQYFGPGTRLTVT.

Only a few counts were recorded for this clonotype. J is TRBJ1-4 and V is TRBV10-3, with no clear D. V was pared by 2 bases and J by 8 bases, with 9 bases between. The CDR3 has 13 residues. CDR1 ENHRY and CDR2 SYGVKD come from the germline V gene. DNA of the CDR3: TGTGCCATCAGTGAGAAGGCACAAGAAAAACTGTTTTTT. Protein product: CAISEKAQEKLFF.

The chain combines TRBV5-1 with TRBJ2-7, with TRBD1 identical over 9 bases. V lost 2 bases to trimming and J lost 6 bases; unmatched junction nucleotides: 9. There are 15 residues in the CDR3. CDR1 and CDR2 (germline): SGHRS, YFSETQ. The CDR3 reads CASSLAGTGLPEQYF. CDR3 bases: TGCGCCAGCAGCTTAGCCGGGACAGGGTTGCCCGAGCAGTACTTC.

This sequence joins TRBV3-1 and TRBJ2-5, with 8 positions matching TRBD1. The germline gives CDR1 LGHDT, CDR2 YNNKEL (reference sequence). Trimming at V came to 0 bases and at J to 1 base, leaving 4 bases not matched to a gene. This CDR3 comprises 16 residues. This CDR3 reads CASSQDLDRAQETQYF. The CDR3 DNA is TGTGCCAGCAGCCAAGATTTGGACAGGGCCCAAGAGACCCAGTACTTC.

At least ten counts were recorded for this clonotype. This chain joins TRBV11-2 and TRBJ1-1; D is perhaps TRBD1 (6 bases). The CDR3 runs to 13 residues. V was trimmed by 4 bases and J by 4 bases, leaving 10 bases between them. CDR1 and CDR2 from the germline V gene are SGHAT and FQNNGV. The CDR3 coding sequence is TGTGCCAGCAGCTCGAGGGGGGCCACTGAAGCTTTCTTT. Encoded protein: CASSSRGATEAFF.

The V gene is TRBV28, the J gene TRBJ2-7; a weak D match, TRBD1 (6 bases). Germline V gene data show CDR1 as MDHEN and CDR2 as SYDVKM. The CDR3 is 14 residues long. V shed 7 bases and J shed 6 bases, with 19 bases lying between them. The CDR3 protein is CASTDSSFSVEQYF. DNA of the CDR3: TGTGCCAGCACGGACAGTTCCTTTTCGGTCGAGCAGTACTTC. The full variable domain, with the rest looked up from reference TRBV28 and TRBJ2-7, is DVKVTQSSRYLVKRTGEKVFLECVQDMDHENMFWYRQDPGLGLRLIYFSYDVKMKEKGDIPEGYSVSREKKERFSLILESASTNQTSMYLCASTDSSFSVEQYFGPGTRLTVT.

The sample holds many counts of this clonotype. This chain connects TRBV4-1 to TRBJ2-7, with a tentative D call TRBD2 (5 bases). The CDR3 length is 15 residues. V was shortened by 1 base and J by 1 base, with 11 bases between the two germline ends. CDR1 and CDR2 (germline): MGHRA, YSYEKL. CDR3 nucleotides: TGCGCCAGCAGCCAAGGCGGGCTATCATCCTACGAGCAGTACTTC. Translated: CASSQGGLSSYEQYF.

This clonotype appeared many times. The gene calls are TRBV2 and TRBJ2-1; D not resolved. Trimming stripped 5 bases from V and 0 bases from J, with 11 bases between. This CDR3 has 15 amino acids. Germline V gives CDR1 SNHLY, CDR2 FYNNEI. The CDR3 loop is CASSLPIRSYNEQFF. The CDR3 DNA sequence: TGTGCCAGCAGTCTACCCATCCGCTCCTACAATGAGCAGTTCTTC. The variable domain in full, with the rest retrieved from reference TRBV2 and TRBJ2-1, is EPEVTQTPSHQVTQMGQEVILRCVPISNHLYFYWYRQILGQKVEFLVSFYNNEISEKSEIFDDQFSVERPDGSNFTLKIRSTKLEDSAMYFCASSLPIRSYNEQFFGPGTRLTVL.

The chain carries TRBV6-2 or TRBV6-3 and TRBJ1-2; a possible D gene is TRBD1 (5 bases). The germline V gene has CDR1 MNHEY and CDR2 SVGEGT. CDR3 length equals 13 residues. V gave up 8 bases and J gave up 8 bases, with 18 bases separating them. DNA for the CDR3: TGTGCCAGCGCCCATTGGGGGTCTAGAGGCTACACCTTC. It specifies CASAHWGSRGYTF.

This clonotype occurred a few times. The rearrangement uses TRBV29-1 and TRBJ2-7, with 8 bases aligning to TRBD2. The ends lost 6 bases at V and 6 bases at J; junction bases unmatched: 4. This CDR3 spans 11 amino acids. The germline gives CDR1 SQVTM, CDR2 ANQGSEA. This chain's CDR3 is CSVVAGGEQYF. CDR3 DNA: TGCAGCGTCGTGGCGGGAGGCGAGCAGTACTTC.